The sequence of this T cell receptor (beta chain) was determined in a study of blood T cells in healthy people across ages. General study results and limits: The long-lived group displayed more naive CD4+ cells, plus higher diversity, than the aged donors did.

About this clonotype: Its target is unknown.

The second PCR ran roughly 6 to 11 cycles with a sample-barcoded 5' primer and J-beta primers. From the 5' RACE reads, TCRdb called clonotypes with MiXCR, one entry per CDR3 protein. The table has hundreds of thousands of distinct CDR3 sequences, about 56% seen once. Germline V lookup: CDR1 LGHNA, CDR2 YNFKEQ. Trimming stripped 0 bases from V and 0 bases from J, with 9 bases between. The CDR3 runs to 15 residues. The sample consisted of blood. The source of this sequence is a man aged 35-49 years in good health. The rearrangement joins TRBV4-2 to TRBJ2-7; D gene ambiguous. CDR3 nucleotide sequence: TGTGCCAGCAGCCAAGATGGGCATAACTCCTACGAGCAGTACTTC. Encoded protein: CASSQDGHNSYEQYF.